Below are 15 T cell receptor beta chains sequenced from a single sample in a study of blood T cell repertoires in COVID-19. Some clones are missing from TCRdb's copy, which holds only in-frame ones; the method was immunoSEQ multiplex PCR. Seen here are approximately 140,000 clones, more than 80% observed once, and the top ten hold about 9.3%. The specimen was peripheral blood. These receptors were collected from a woman aged 80 or older in a cohort sampled during active or convalescent COVID-19.

The chain has TRBV30 and TRBJ2-3; 10 bases are a match to TRBD1. The V gene end was trimmed by 4 bases and the J gene end by 4 bases; junction bases not matched to a gene: 2. The CDR3 sequence is 13 residues long. The germline CDR1 and CDR2 sequences are GTSNPN and SVGIG (reference sequence). Written as DNA, the CDR3 is TGTGCCTGGATGGGGACAGGGGCAGATACGCAGTATTTT. Amino acids: CAWMGTGADTQYF.

The table lists this clone with a few counts. The chain combines TRBV19 with TRBJ1-1; 7 positions agree with TRBD1. This CDR3 has 13 amino acids. Unmatched junction bases numbered 5, after V lost 5 bases and J lost 5 bases. The germline gives CDR1 LNHDA, CDR2 SQIVND (reference sequence). The CDR3 reads CASSEGGLTEAFF. The DNA for the CDR3 is TGTGCCAGTAGTGAAGGGGGCCTTACTGAAGCTTTCTTT. The full variable domain, completed using reference TRBV19 and TRBJ1-1, is DGGITQSPKYLFRKEGQNVTLSCEQNLNHDAMYWYRQDPGQGLRLIYYSQIVNDFQKGDIAEGYSVSREKKESFPLTVTSAQKNPTAFYLCASSEGGLTEAFFGQGTRLTVV.

This chain joins TRBV19 and TRBJ1-5; perhaps TRBD1 as D (5 bases). The germline V gene encodes CDR1 LNHDA and CDR2 SQIVND (reference sequence). Between the trimmed V and J ends, which lost 6 bases and 8 bases, there was a span of 14 bases. The length of the CDR3 is 13 residues. Here the CDR3 reads CASSHRSSEPQHF. DNA for the CDR3: TGTGCCAGTAGCCACAGGAGTTCCGAGCCCCAGCATTTT.

This clone was picked up one time. This chain links TRBV7-2 with TRBJ1-4; a possible D gene is TRBD1 (5 bases). The germline V gene has CDR1 SGHTA and CDR2 FQGNSA. This CDR3 has 17 amino acids. Trimming pared 2 bases from V and 3 bases from J, leaving 16 bases between. Here the CDR3 reads CASSLTNLGGANEKLFF. The DNA for the CDR3 is TGTGCCAGCAGCTTAACGAATCTGGGGGGAGCTAATGAAAAACTGTTTTTT.

A few counts support this clone. The chain joins TRBV3-1 (or the pseudogene TRBV3-2) to TRBJ1-2; 8 nucleotides align to TRBD1. The ends lost 0 bases at V and 5 bases at J; junction bases unmatched: 8. This CDR3 spans 16 amino acids. From germline, CDR1 is LGHDT and CDR2 YNNKEL (reference sequence). The CDR3 sequence is CASSQDSNRGAYGYTF. The CDR3, as DNA: TGTGCCAGCAGCCAAGATTCTAACAGGGGGGCATATGGCTACACCTTC.

The chain is built from TRBV29-1 and TRBJ1-2, with 8 bases matching TRBD1. The CDR3 runs 13 residues. CDR1 and CDR2 (germline): SQVTM, ANQGSEA. V was clipped by 7 bases and J by 2 bases; unmatched bases: 6. In nucleotides, the CDR3 is TGCAGCGCCCTAGGACAGGGAAACTATGGCTACACCTTC. This codes for CSALGQGNYGYTF.

The rearrangement links TRBV7-9 to TRBJ1-1, with no clear D. Germline CDR1 reads SEHNR; CDR2 reads FQNEAQ (reference sequence). V was cut by 2 bases and J by 4 bases, with 8 bases left in between. The CDR3 runs to 13 residues. The CDR3 reads CASSLILGTEAFF. DNA of the CDR3: TGTGCCAGCAGCTTAATACTCGGCACTGAAGCTTTCTTT.

The chain uses TRBV5-1 and TRBJ2-7; TRBD1 is a possible D gene (6 bases). CDR1 and CDR2 (germline): SGHRS, YFSETQ. The CDR3 extends over 15 amino acids. V was trimmed by 4 bases and J by 4 bases, leaving 18 bases between them. The CDR3 sequence: CASSLPRGLFYEQYV. The DNA for the CDR3 is TGCGCCAGCAGCCTCCCCAGGGGCTTATTTTACGAGCAGTACGTC.

This clone was counted only a few times. The CDR3 region is CASSMSRVTETQYF. Written as DNA, the CDR3 is TGTGCCAGTAGTATGTCCAGGGTGACGGAGACCCAGTACTTC. This chain joins TRBV19 and TRBJ2-5; D is perhaps TRBD1 (5 bases). With 3 bases removed from V and 5 bases from J, the gap between germline ends came to 13 bases. Germline V lookup: CDR1 LNHDA, CDR2 SQIVND (reference sequence). The CDR3 covers 14 residues. The full variable domain, its missing parts supplied by reference TRBV19 and TRBJ2-5, is DGGITQSPKYLFRKEGQNVTLSCEQNLNHDAMYWYRQDPGQGLRLIYYSQIVNDFQKGDIAEGYSVSREKKESFPLTVTSAQKNPTAFYLCASSMSRVTETQYFGPGTRLLVL.

The gene calls are TRBV5-5 and TRBJ1-2; D gene ambiguous. The CDR3 runs 16 residues. From germline, CDR1 is SGHKS and CDR2 YYEKEE (reference sequence). V lost 3 bases to trimming and J lost 0 bases, with 15 bases between them. CDR3 residues: CASSSGLEGPNYGYTF. In DNA form, the CDR3 reads TGTGCCAGCAGCTCGGGATTGGAGGGTCCTAACTATGGCTACACCTTC.

The V call is TRBV12-3 or TRBV12-4, the J call TRBJ2-5; no clear D. The CDR3 extends over 13 amino acids. The V gene lost 3 bases and the J gene lost 5 bases, with 10 bases spanning the gap. CDR3 sequence (DNA): TGTGCCAGCAGTTTCTTAGCTTGGGAGACCCAGTACTTC. Protein: CASSFLAWETQYF.

This chain connects TRBV10-1 to TRBJ2-7; 8 bases line up with TRBD2. CDR1 is WNHNN and CDR2 is SYGVQD in the germline V gene (reference sequence). Unmatched junction bases numbered 10, after V lost 9 bases and J lost 0 bases. This CDR3 is 15 amino acids long. The CDR3 loop reads CARETFSGDSYEQYV. Here the CDR3 DNA reads TGCGCCAGGGAAACGTTTAGCGGGGACTCCTACGAGCAGTACGTC.

The rearrangement joins TRBV2 to TRBJ1-1; 9 bases are shared with TRBD1. Germline trimming cut 8 bases from V and 1 base from J; bases unmatched to any gene: 8. Per germline, CDR1 SNHLY and CDR2 FYNNEI. This CDR3 has 15 residues. The CDR3 DNA reads TGTGCCAGCGAAACAGGGGGCGCCTCGAACACTGAAGCTTTCTTT. Its translation is CASETGGASNTEAFF.

CDR3 in amino acids: CASSQGSGTYEQYV. The CDR3 nucleotides are TGCGCCAGCAGCCAGGGGAGCGGCACTTACGAGCAGTACGTC. V is TRBV4-1 and J is TRBJ2-7; TRBD2 is a possible D gene (5 bases). This CDR3 spans 14 amino acids. The germline gives CDR1 MGHRA, CDR2 YSYEKL. V was shortened by 3 bases and J by 4 bases, with 13 bases between the two germline ends.

The V gene is TRBV3-1 (or the pseudogene TRBV3-2), the J gene TRBJ2-1; 9 bases fit TRBD2. After removal of 1 base from V and 6 bases from J, the junction contained 7 bases not matched to a gene. The CDR3 spans 16 residues. Germline loops: CDR1 LGHDT, CDR2 YNNKEL (reference sequence). In DNA, the CDR3 is TGTGCCAGCAGCCAAGCGGTAGGCGGGGGGGCCAATGAGCAGTTCTTC. Amino acids: CASSQAVGGGANEQFF.